A single sample gave rise to the 25 T cell receptor beta chains below, sequenced in a study of cytomegalovirus exposure and HLA in healthy donors. The protocol was immunoSEQ multiplex PCR, while the TCRdb copy is restricted to in-frame clones and leaves out a portion. The sample comprises approximately 59,000 clones, approximately 92% of which are singletons, and approximately 5% rests with the top ten. The sequenced sample consisted of PBMCs. The receptor set was obtained from a man between 18 and 35 years old in good health and CMV-seropositive.

The V call is TRBV11-2, the J call TRBJ2-7, with TRBD2 as a possible D gene (5 bases). CDR3 length: 15 amino acids. V was shortened by 2 bases and J by 0 bases, with 11 bases between the two germline ends. Germline assignment: CDR1 SGHAT and CDR2 FQNNGV. The CDR3 sequence: CASSLTRDSSYEQYF. The DNA of the CDR3 is TGTGCCAGCAGCTTAACGAGGGATTCCTCCTACGAGCAGTACTTC.

The rearrangement links TRBV18 to TRBJ2-7, with 13 bases aligning to TRBD2. This CDR3 is built from 18 residues. The germline V gene has CDR1 KGHSH and CDR2 LQKENI. Losses at the gene ends were 3 bases for V and 0 bases for J; bases not matched to a gene: 8. CDR3 nucleotides: TGTGCCAGCTCACCGCGAGGGACTAGCGGGGTGAGCTCCTACGAGCAGTACTTC. Protein product: CASSPRGTSGVSSYEQYF.

The chain recombines TRBV1 with TRBJ1-5. TRBV1 is a known pseudogene. The CDR3 is made up of 14 amino acids. The CDR3 reads CTSSQVRVRLPQHF. The CDR3, as DNA: TGCACCAGCAGCCAAGTCCGGGTCCGATTGCCCCAGCATTTT.

The CDR3 loop is CASSKEQGTGNTIYF. In DNA, the CDR3 is TGTGCCAGCAGCAAAGAACAGGGTACTGGAAACACCATATATTTT. This chain connects TRBV21-1 to TRBJ1-3; TRBD1, the table's D call, lacks a check against the DNA. TRBV21-1 constitutes a pseudogene. The CDR3 is 15 amino acids.

The J gene is TRBJ1-2, the V gene TRBV9; D perhaps matches TRBD1 (6 bases). Germline V gene data show CDR1 as SGDLS and CDR2 as YYNGEE. Trimming stripped 7 bases from V and 5 bases from J, with 21 bases between. This CDR3 spans 15 amino acids. The chain's CDR3 is CASAPDGDTNYGYTF. Written as DNA, the CDR3 is TGTGCCAGCGCCCCTGACGGGGACACCAATTATGGCTACACCTTC.

J is TRBJ1-5 and V is TRBV28; D uncertain. Germline V gene lookup returns CDR1 MDHEN and CDR2 SYDVKM. This CDR3 has 11 residues. V shed 10 bases and J shed 10 bases, with 14 bases lying between them. The CDR3 sequence is CATTAVGPQHF. The CDR3 nucleotides read TGTGCCACCACCGCGGTCGGCCCCCAGCATTTT.

This chain connects TRBV4-2 to TRBJ2-7; D is ambiguous. Trimming stripped 0 bases from V and 5 bases from J, with 14 bases between. The CDR3 spans 15 residues. The V gene's germline CDR1 is LGHNA and CDR2 YNFKEQ. The CDR3 here is CASSQDQVPKDEQYF. The CDR3 DNA reads TGTGCCAGCAGCCAAGATCAGGTGCCAAAAGACGAGCAGTACTTC.

The V and J genes are TRBV27 and TRBJ2-1; 9 nucleotides match TRBD2. The V and J ends lost 2 bases and 1 base, in that order; junction bases with no gene match: 3. Germline V gene sequence: CDR1 MNHEY, CDR2 SMNVEV (reference sequence). The CDR3 totals 16 residues. The DNA of the CDR3 is TGTGCCAGCAGTTTAGCGGGAGGGACTTCCTACAATGAGCAGTTCTTC. Amino acids: CASSLAGGTSYNEQFF.

The chain joins TRBV5-1 to TRBJ2-5; D is undetermined. Germline V gene data show CDR1 as SGHRS and CDR2 as YFSETQ. The V and J ends lost 0 bases and 2 bases respectively, with 14 bases between them. The CDR3 is 16 residues long. The CDR3 nucleotides read TGCGCCAGCAGCTTGGGTGGGCTACCCTCACAAGAGACCCAGTACTTC. It is translated as CASSLGGLPSQETQYF.

V usage is TRBV15 and J usage is TRBJ2-3, with D unresolved. This CDR3 has 11 amino acids. V was clipped by 5 bases and J by 3 bases, with 3 bases between them. Germline V gene lookup returns CDR1 LNHNV and CDR2 YYDKDF (reference sequence). CDR3 sequence reads: CATSLTDTQYF. The CDR3 coding sequence is TGTGCCACCAGCTTAACAGATACGCAGTATTTT.

The chain couples TRBV30 to TRBJ2-2; 15 bases line up with TRBD2. The CDR3 is 20 residues long. The V segment lost 3 bases and the J segment 0 bases; nucleotides outside the gene matches: 11. CDR1 is GTSNPN, CDR2 SVGIG, per germline (reference sequence). CDR3 in DNA: TGTGCCTGGAGCGACTGGCCGGGACTAGCGGGAGGTACGAACACCGGGGAGCTGTTTTTT. Translating gives CAWSDWPGLAGGTNTGELFF.

This clone has just a few counts. The V and J genes are TRBV30 and TRBJ1-2, with D perhaps matching TRBD1 (5 bases). V lost 4 bases and J 4 bases, leaving 13 bases between the germline ends. This CDR3 contains 13 residues. The germline V gene has CDR1 GTSNPN and CDR2 SVGIG (reference sequence). The CDR3 DNA follows: TGTGCCTGGAATAGAGACAGACCCTATGGCTACACCTTC. It is translated as CAWNRDRPYGYTF. Using reference TRBV30 and TRBJ1-2 for the parts outside the CDR3, the full variable domain is SQTIHQWPATLVQPVGSPLSLECTVEGTSNPNLYWYRQAAGRGLQLLFYSVGIGQISSEVPQNLSASRPQDRQFILSSKKLLLSDSGFYLCAWNRDRPYGYTFGSGTRLTVV.

The chain has TRBV5-5 and TRBJ1-1; D possibly corresponds to TRBD1 (6 bases). V was clipped by 3 bases and J by 4 bases, with 16 bases between them. The CDR3 is 15 residues long. Per the germline V gene, CDR1 is SGHKS and CDR2 is YYEKEE (reference sequence). In nucleotides, the CDR3 is TGTGCCAGCAGCTCTGACCTATCAGGGGCCACTGAAGCTTTCTTT. Translated, it gives CASSSDLSGATEAFF.

The chain is built from TRBV27 and TRBJ2-2; possible D gene TRBD1, 5 bases. The germline gives CDR1 MNHEY, CDR2 SMNVEV (reference sequence). This CDR3 comprises 16 residues. V lost 0 bases, J lost 6 bases, and 14 bases lay in between. The DNA of the CDR3 is TGTGCCAGCAGTTTATCGTTACAGGACGACGCCGGGGAGCTGTTTTTT. Translating gives CASSLSLQDDAGELFF.

The chain uses TRBV30 and TRBJ2-7; 9 nucleotides agree with TRBD2. CDR1 and CDR2 (germline): GTSNPN, SVGIG (reference sequence). The ends lost 8 bases at V and 0 bases at J; junction bases unmatched: 8. The CDR3 loop spans 14 amino acids. CDR3 protein: CAGSSGSRSYEQYF. CDR3 in DNA: TGTGCCGGAAGTAGCGGGAGCCGCTCCTACGAGCAGTACTTC. Looking up the rest from reference TRBV30 and TRBJ2-7 gives the full variable domain: SQTIHQWPATLVQPVGSPLSLECTVEGTSNPNLYWYRQAAGRGLQLLFYSVGIGQISSEVPQNLSASRPQDRQFILSSKKLLLSDSGFYLCAGSSGSRSYEQYFGPGTRLTVT.

The J gene is TRBJ2-7, the V gene TRBV7-8, with a possible D match to TRBD1 (6 bases). The CDR3 loop spans 11 amino acids. The germline CDR1 and CDR2 sequences are SGHVS and FQNEAQ. The V gene lost 4 bases and the J gene lost 6 bases, with 7 bases spanning the gap. Written as DNA, the CDR3 is TGTGCCAGCAGCTCACAGGGCGAGCAGTACTTC. Residues: CASSSQGEQYF.

This chain joins TRBV29-1 and TRBJ2-7; possible D gene TRBD1, 6 bases. Between the trimmed V and J ends, which lost 7 bases and 4 bases, there was a span of 14 bases. Germline V gene data show CDR1 as SQVTM and CDR2 as ANQGSEA. This CDR3 has 12 residues. The CDR3 loop is CSAHSGTYEQYF. Written as DNA, the CDR3 is TGCAGCGCCCACTCCGGGACATACGAGCAGTACTTC.

J is TRBJ2-1 and V is TRBV30; no definite D call. Trimming cost V 2 bases and J 6 bases, with 8 bases left between them. The CDR3 contains 12 residues. CDR1 and CDR2 (germline): GTSNPN, SVGIG (reference sequence). The CDR3 nucleotides read TGTGCCTGGAGTCGAGGCAGCAATGAGCAGTTCTTC. Protein: CAWSRGSNEQFF.

The rearrangement uses TRBV9 and TRBJ1-1, with 8 positions matching TRBD1. The CDR3 extends over 15 amino acids. Germline values: CDR1 SGDLS, CDR2 YYNGEE. The trim removed 1 base at V and 1 base at J, leaving 3 bases unmatched. The CDR3: CASSVSGTGNTEAFF. The CDR3 nucleotides read TGTGCCAGCAGCGTAAGCGGGACAGGGAACACTGAAGCTTTCTTT.

The chain carries TRBV28 and TRBJ2-2, with 11 bases fitting TRBD2. Unmatched junction bases numbered 7, after V lost 3 bases and J lost 13 bases. The CDR3 sequence is 14 residues long. Per the germline V gene, CDR1 is MDHEN and CDR2 is SYDVKM. The CDR3: CASSFEVAGGTLFF. The DNA of the CDR3 is TGTGCCAGCAGTTTTGAGGTAGCGGGAGGGACGCTGTTTTTT.

The chain couples TRBV6-1 to TRBJ1-2, with D possibly being TRBD1 (5 bases). The CDR3 extends over 14 amino acids. CDR1 and CDR2 (germline): MNHNS, SASEGT. Trimming took off 0 bases at V and 4 bases at J, with 9 bases between the two ends. In DNA form, the CDR3 reads TGTGCCAGCAGTGAAGCGCCCAGGGTCTATGGCTACACCTTC. This sequence encodes CASSEAPRVYGYTF.

J is TRBJ1-3 and V is TRBV19; D may be TRBD1 (6 bases). Germline CDR1 and CDR2: LNHDA and SQIVND (reference sequence). V lost 2 bases, J lost 0 bases, and 11 bases lay in between. CDR3 length: 16 amino acids. This CDR3 reads CASSIREGDSGNTIYF. Here the CDR3 DNA reads TGTGCCAGTAGTATACGAGAGGGGGACTCTGGAAACACCATATATTTT. Together with reference TRBV19 and TRBJ1-3, the CDR3 gives the full variable domain: DGGITQSPKYLFRKEGQNVTLSCEQNLNHDAMYWYRQDPGQGLRLIYYSQIVNDFQKGDIAEGYSVSREKKESFPLTVTSAQKNPTAFYLCASSIREGDSGNTIYFGEGSWLTVV.

CDR3 in amino acids: CASSQDWIPGGVNSYEQYF. The DNA of the CDR3 is TGCGCCAGCAGCCAAGATTGGATCCCTGGGGGGGTAAACTCCTACGAGCAGTACTTC. The chain joins TRBV4-1 to TRBJ2-7; 7 bases align to TRBD2. The trim removed 0 bases at V and 0 bases at J, leaving 14 bases unmatched. The CDR3 runs 19 residues. Germline assignment: CDR1 MGHRA and CDR2 YSYEKL.

This sequence joins TRBV28 and TRBJ1-1; tentative D call: TRBD1 (5 bases). Between the trimmed V and J ends, which lost 5 bases and 6 bases, there was a span of 16 bases. Per germline, CDR1 MDHEN and CDR2 SYDVKM. CDR3 length equals 14 residues. CDR3 bases: TGTGCCAGCAGTCAACCCAGGACACTCGCTGAAGCTTTCTTT. The encoded protein is CASSQPRTLAEAFF.

The table lists this clone with a few counts. The chain employs TRBV19 and TRBJ2-7, with D possibly being TRBD1 (6 bases). The V end was cut by 3 bases, the J end by 2 bases, with 11 bases between. The CDR3 contains 14 residues. Looked up from germline, CDR1 is LNHDA and CDR2 is SQIVND (reference sequence). This CDR3 reads CASSIEQGPYEQYF. For the CDR3, the DNA is TGTGCCAGTAGTATTGAACAGGGACCCTACGAGCAGTACTTC. Variable domain in full (rest from reference TRBV19 and TRBJ2-7): DGGITQSPKYLFRKEGQNVTLSCEQNLNHDAMYWYRQDPGQGLRLIYYSQIVNDFQKGDIAEGYSVSREKKESFPLTVTSAQKNPTAFYLCASSIEQGPYEQYFGPGTRLTVT.